Following are 28 T cell receptor beta chains from one sample sequenced in a study of CD8+ T cells in alopecia areata. Described treatment: oral pan-JAK inhibitor, 5-10 mg twice daily. Extracted from the samples, RNA was reverse transcribed into cDNA to serve as the sequencing template. Sequencing used immunoSEQ multiplex PCR; TCRdb keeps in-frame clones, though not all of them. The table shows around 110,000 clones, with 84% occurring only once. Sequenced here: CD8+ T cells sorted from blood, sampled at week 24, from a patient treated with tofacitinib. These receptors originate from a human donor with alopecia areata.

This clone was detected once. The chain couples TRBV4-1 to TRBJ2-1, with D possibly TRBD2 on 7 matching bases. The CDR3 covers 15 residues. V was trimmed by 1 base and J by 5 bases, leaving 12 bases between them. Looked up from germline, CDR1 is MGHRA and CDR2 is YSYEKL. The CDR3 protein is CASSQGGGPNNEQFF. The CDR3 region has the DNA TGCGCCAGCAGCCAAGGGGGGGGGCCTAACAATGAGCAGTTCTTC.

The V and J genes are TRBV7-9 and TRBJ1-1; no reliable D call. The germline V and J ends were trimmed by 8 bases and 0 bases, with 10 bases remaining between them. The length of the CDR3 is 13 residues. Germline V gene sequence: CDR1 SEHNR, CDR2 FQNEAQ (reference sequence). The CDR3 reads CASRRTVNTEAFF. For the CDR3, the DNA is TGTGCCAGCCGCCGGACGGTGAACACTGAAGCTTTCTTT.

This clone has only one observation. The chain employs TRBV4-1 and TRBJ2-1; 13 bases align to TRBD2. Trimming took 4 bases from V and 7 from J; bases not matched to a gene: 1. In germline, CDR1 is MGHRA, CDR2 YSYEKL. The CDR3 length is 14 residues. This chain's CDR3 is CASSLLAGGNEQFF. In DNA form, the CDR3 reads TGCGCCAGCAGCCTACTAGCGGGGGGGAATGAGCAGTTCTTC.

The chain carries TRBV30 and TRBJ2-7; 10 bases map to TRBD1. Germline lookup yields CDR1 GTSNPN and CDR2 SVGIG (reference sequence). The ends lost 2 bases at V and 5 bases at J; junction bases unmatched: 6. This CDR3 region has 14 residues. The CDR3 DNA reads as TGTGCCTGGAGTAAAGGGACAGGGGTGAACGAGCAGTACTTC. Residues: CAWSKGTGVNEQYF. Filled out from reference TRBV30 and TRBJ2-7, the complete variable domain reads SQTIHQWPATLVQPVGSPLSLECTVEGTSNPNLYWYRQAAGRGLQLLFYSVGIGQISSEVPQNLSASRPQDRQFILSSKKLLLSDSGFYLCAWSKGTGVNEQYFGPGTRLTVT.

V and J are TRBV4-1 and TRBJ2-5; 10 nucleotides line up with TRBD1. Germline CDR1 and CDR2: MGHRA and YSYEKL. This CDR3 has 15 amino acids. Germline trimming cut 3 bases from V and 4 bases from J; bases unmatched to any gene: 5. The CDR3 nucleotides read TGCGCCAGCAGCCACCTTGGACAGGGGGGAGAGACCCAGTACTTC. Its protein product is CASSHLGQGGETQYF.

This chain joins TRBV7-9 and TRBJ1-2; D call uncertain. The CDR3 spans 15 residues. Germline values: CDR1 SEHNR, CDR2 FQNEAQ (reference sequence). V lost 3 bases to trimming and J lost 0 bases, with 11 bases between them. The chain's CDR3 is CASSFRSPTNYGYTF. In DNA, the CDR3 is TGTGCCAGCAGCTTCAGGTCACCAACTAACTATGGCTACACCTTC.

Only a few counts were recorded for this clone. The chain combines TRBV4-3 with TRBJ2-3; a weak D match, TRBD1 (5 bases). The CDR3 has 19 amino acids. Trimming took off 0 bases at V and 1 base at J, with 20 bases between the two ends. Germline CDR1 and CDR2: LGHNA and YSLEER. CDR3 sequence: CASSQDRAPGRVGTDTQYF. CDR3 coding DNA: TGCGCCAGCAGCCAAGATCGGGCCCCGGGCAGGGTAGGCACAGATACGCAGTATTTT.

The rearrangement links TRBV7-8 to TRBJ2-5; D may correspond to TRBD1 or TRBD2 (5 bases each). CDR3 length: 13 amino acids. The ends were cut back, 3 bases at V and 7 bases at J, with 12 bases in the middle. Germline CDR1 SGHVS, CDR2 FQNEAQ. In DNA form, the CDR3 reads TGTGCCAGCAGCTTTAGGGACGGCGGGACCCAGTACTTC. Its translation is CASSFRDGGTQYF.

This rearrangement joins TRBV7-9 to TRBJ2-5, with D perhaps matching TRBD1 or TRBD2 (5 bases each). V gave up 5 bases and J gave up 5 bases, with 18 bases separating them. Germline V lookup: CDR1 SEHNR, CDR2 FQNEAQ (reference sequence). This CDR3 spans 15 amino acids. Here the CDR3 reads CASSPRLGDWETQYF. The CDR3 DNA sequence: TGTGCCAGCAGCCCTAGACTGGGGGATTGGGAGACCCAGTACTTC. Full variable domain (rest looked up from reference TRBV7-9 and TRBJ2-5): DTGVSQNPRHKITKRGQNVTFRCDPISEHNRLYWYRQTLGQGPEFLTYFQNEAQLEKSRLLSDRFSAERPKGSFSTLEIQRTEQGDSAMYLCASSPRLGDWETQYFGPGTRLLVL.

In DNA form, the CDR3 reads TGCGCCAGCAGCTTGGAACAGGGTTTGATCTACGAGCAGTACTTC. Translating gives CASSLEQGLIYEQYF. This chain links TRBV5-1 with TRBJ2-5; TRBD1 is a possible D gene (6 bases). The DNA end favors TRBJ2-7, so the J call may be wrong. The CDR3 is 15 amino acids. The germline CDR1 and CDR2 sequences are SGHRS and YFSETQ.

The chain has TRBV27 and TRBJ2-3; TRBD1 or TRBD2 may be the D gene (5 bases each). The CDR3 covers 13 residues. Germline loops: CDR1 MNHEY, CDR2 SMNVEV (reference sequence). Trimming took 4 bases from V and 6 from J, leaving 11 bases between them. The CDR3 spells CASSSNWGDTQYF. The CDR3 DNA reads TGTGCCAGCAGTTCAAATTGGGGGGATACGCAGTATTTT.

The chain carries TRBV7-8 and TRBJ2-3; D ambiguous. Germline CDR1 reads SGHVS; CDR2 reads FQNEAQ. Trimming shortened V by 3 bases and J by 2 bases, and 9 bases separated the two germline ends. The CDR3 consists of 14 residues. DNA for the CDR3: TGTGCCAGCAGCTTCGACCAGAACACAGATACGCAGTATTTT. Translated: CASSFDQNTDTQYF.

This clone has more than one count but fewer than ten. The V gene is TRBV6-5, the J gene TRBJ2-5; tentatively, D is TRBD1 or TRBD2 (5 bases each). The end of the DNA is better explained by TRBJ2-7, so the J call may be wrong. This CDR3 comprises 13 residues. Germline-derived CDR1 and CDR2 are MNHEY and SVGAGI. In DNA, the CDR3 is TGTGCCAGCAGTTACGGGACCCTCTACGAGCAGTACTTC. It translates to CASSYGTLYEQYF.

The chain combines TRBV7-2 with TRBJ2-7; D is unresolved. This CDR3 spans 16 amino acids. With 4 bases removed from V and 0 bases from J, the gap between germline ends came to 16 bases. Germline V gives CDR1 SGHTA, CDR2 FQGNSA. In nucleotides, the CDR3 is TGTGCCAGCAGCTCCCCGGGTCTGCGAAGCTCCTACGAGCAGTACTTC. The encoded protein is CASSSPGLRSSYEQYF.

This sequence joins TRBV19 and TRBJ2-5, with D possibly matching TRBD2 (5 bases). Trimming removed 9 bases at V and 2 bases at J, with 16 bases between. Looked up from germline, CDR1 is LNHDA and CDR2 is SQIVND (reference sequence). CDR3 length: 14 residues. The CDR3 is CASAGASDQETQYF. The CDR3 coding sequence is TGTGCCAGCGCGGGCGCGTCAGATCAAGAGACCCAGTACTTC.

This chain connects TRBV15 to TRBJ2-2; D possibly corresponds to TRBD2 (6 bases). Between the trimmed V and J ends, which lost 0 bases and 7 bases, there was a span of 18 bases. This CDR3 comprises 17 residues. CDR1 is LNHNV, CDR2 YYDKDF, per germline (reference sequence). CDR3 region: CATSREVAASDNGELFF. CDR3 nucleotides: TGTGCCACCAGCAGAGAAGTGGCGGCTAGCGATAACGGGGAGCTGTTTTTT.

The rearrangement joins TRBV7-6 to TRBJ1-1; TRBD1 is a possible D gene (6 bases). Deletions cut 6 bases from V and 1 base from J, with 18 bases between. The CDR3 runs to 16 residues. Germline assignment: CDR1 SGHVS and CDR2 FNYEAQ. CDR3 region: CASRATGSPTNTEAFF. CDR3 sequence (DNA): TGTGCCAGCAGGGCTACAGGGTCTCCAACGAACACTGAAGCTTTCTTT.

CDR3 protein: CASSTSGTQNGLGANVLTF. DNA for the CDR3: TGTGCCAGCAGCACCTCCGGGACGCAGAATGGTCTTGGGGCCAACGTCCTGACTTTC. The chain recombines TRBV5-5 with TRBJ2-6; possibly TRBD1 or TRBD2 for D (5 bases each). V dropped 4 bases and J dropped 3 bases, with 23 bases sitting between them. CDR1 and CDR2 (germline): SGHKS, YYEKEE (reference sequence). CDR3 length: 19 amino acids.

CDR3 DNA sequence: TGCGCCAGCAGCTCGACCGGACAGGGAACCTATGGCTACACCTTC. Translated, it gives CASSSTGQGTYGYTF. V is TRBV5-1 and J is TRBJ1-2; 8 nucleotides line up with TRBD1. This CDR3 has 15 amino acids. Per the germline V gene, CDR1 is SGHRS and CDR2 is YFSETQ. The ends lost 3 bases at V and 4 bases at J; junction bases unmatched: 8.

V and J are TRBV11-2 and TRBJ1-6, with no clear D. V gave up 2 bases and J gave up 0 bases, with 11 bases separating them. The CDR3 consists of 17 residues. Germline lookup yields CDR1 SGHAT and CDR2 FQNNGV. CDR3 in amino acids: CASSLTKRSSYNSPLHF. In DNA, the CDR3 is TGTGCCAGCAGCTTAACAAAACGTAGCTCCTATAATTCACCCCTCCACTTT.

This sequence joins TRBV4-1 and TRBJ2-1, with D perhaps TRBD1 or TRBD2 (5 bases each). There are 14 residues in the CDR3. V lost 1 base to trimming and J lost 6 bases, with 10 bases between them. Germline loops: CDR1 MGHRA, CDR2 YSYEKL. In DNA, the CDR3 is TGCGCCAGCAGCCAAGGGGGGATGGGCAATGAGCAGTTCTTC. Translating gives CASSQGGMGNEQFF.

The chain is built from TRBV29-1 and TRBJ2-3; TRBD1 might be the D (7 bases). In germline, CDR1 is SQVTM, CDR2 ANQGSEA. This CDR3 has 13 residues. V was cut by 7 bases and J by 4 bases, with 15 bases left in between. For the CDR3, the DNA is TGCAGCGGGGCAGGGGGGTCACCAGATACGCAGTATTTT. This sequence encodes CSGAGGSPDTQYF.

The rearrangement links TRBV4-1 to TRBJ2-7; D is undetermined. V gave up 4 bases and J gave up 0 bases, with 10 bases separating them. Germline CDR1 and CDR2: MGHRA and YSYEKL. The length of the CDR3 is 14 residues. CDR3 in DNA: TGCGCCAGCAGCCGCGGCGGTAGCTCCTACGAGCAGTACTTC. Its protein is CASSRGGSSYEQYF.

This chain joins TRBV7-9 and TRBJ2-7; D gene unclear. Trimming took 1 base from V and 6 from J, leaving 10 bases between them. CDR3 length: 13 amino acids. Looked up from germline, CDR1 is SEHNR and CDR2 is FQNEAQ (reference sequence). The CDR3 sequence is CASSLGTPLEQYF. The DNA of the CDR3 is TGTGCCAGCAGCTTAGGTACGCCCCTCGAGCAGTACTTC.

A note on this clone: A read error may account for a junction end that differs from germline. V usage is TRBV6-1 and J usage is TRBJ2-4, with D hard to call. Germline assignment: CDR1 MNHNS and CDR2 SASEGT. The length of the CDR3 is 14 residues. CDR3 sequence (DNA): TGTGCCAGCACCACGTACACCCTCACAAACATTCAGTGCTTC. Protein: CASTTYTLTNIQCF.

CDR3 nucleotide sequence: TGTGCCAGCAGTCCCCAACTAGCGGGGGCTTACAATGAGCAGTTCTTC. Its protein is CASSPQLAGAYNEQFF. The chain joins TRBV27 to TRBJ2-1, with 11 bases aligning to TRBD2. The CDR3 is made up of 16 amino acids. With 5 bases clipped from V and 4 bases from J, the junction kept 7 bases outside the gene matches. Germline V gene lookup returns CDR1 MNHEY and CDR2 SMNVEV (reference sequence).

The rearrangement joins TRBV30 to TRBJ2-2; D gene uncertain. The CDR3 totals 14 residues. Germline V CDR1 and CDR2: GTSNPN, SVGIG (reference sequence). Trimming took off 3 bases at V and 5 bases at J, with 13 bases between the two ends. CDR3: CAWSEPRWTGELFF. CDR3 sequence (DNA): TGTGCCTGGAGCGAACCTCGGTGGACCGGGGAGCTGTTTTTT.

The rearrangement links TRBV4-2 to TRBJ1-1; D not resolved. Deletions cut 2 bases from V and 3 bases from J, with 13 bases between. CDR3 length: 15 residues. CDR1 LGHNA and CDR2 YNFKEQ come from the germline V gene. The CDR3 here is CASSQKWGGDTEAFF. The DNA for the CDR3 is TGTGCCAGCAGCCAAAAATGGGGTGGGGACACTGAAGCTTTCTTT.